This T cell receptor (beta chain) was identified in a study of blood T cell repertoires in COVID-19. Overall study context: PBMCs, B-cell-depleted T cells, or T cells provided the cDNA or gDNA that made up the material.

Germline CDR1 is LGHDT and CDR2 is YNNKEL (reference sequence). This CDR3 contains 15 residues. J gave up 6 bases and V 0 bases, and 4 bases lay outside the gene matches. Original handling: Amplification of reference gene primers was used by the study to estimate nucleated cell counts. Produced via immunoSEQ multiplex PCR; TCRdb's table is partial and in-frame only. Clone size and the V and J calls come from that table; the DNA yielded D and trimming. The sample holds 250,000 to 300,000 clones, 80% to 90% seen once. The sequence derives from a woman aged 45-59 years who had recovered from COVID-19. The chain combines TRBV3-1 (or the pseudogene TRBV3-2) with TRBJ1-5; 8 bases map to TRBD1. The sample comprised PBMCs or T cells enriched from blood (not recorded which). The CDR3 region has the DNA TGTGCCAGCAGCCAAGATCGGACAGGGCCTCAGCCCCAGCATTTT. Residues: CASSQDRTGPQPQHF.